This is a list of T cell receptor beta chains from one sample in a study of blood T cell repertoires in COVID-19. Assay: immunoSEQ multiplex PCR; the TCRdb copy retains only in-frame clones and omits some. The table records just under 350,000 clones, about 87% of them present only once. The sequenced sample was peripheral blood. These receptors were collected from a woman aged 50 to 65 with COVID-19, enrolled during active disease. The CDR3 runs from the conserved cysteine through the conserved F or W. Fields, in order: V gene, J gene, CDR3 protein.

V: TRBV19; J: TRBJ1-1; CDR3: CASSLPGQGNTEAFF
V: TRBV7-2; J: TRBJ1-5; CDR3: CASSLTRDGNQPQHF
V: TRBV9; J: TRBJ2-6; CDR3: CASSGQGFISGANVLTF
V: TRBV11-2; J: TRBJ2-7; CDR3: CASSPPWTVAYEQYF
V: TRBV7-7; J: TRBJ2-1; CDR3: CASSIDRGRGNEQFF
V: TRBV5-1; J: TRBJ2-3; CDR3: CASSLDRGRGTQYF
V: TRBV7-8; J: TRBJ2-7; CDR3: CASSLGLVFSRELLYEQYF
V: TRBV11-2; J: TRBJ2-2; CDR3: CASSSTGTGPGELFF
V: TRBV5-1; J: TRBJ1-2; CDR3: CASSAGTGFSYGYTF
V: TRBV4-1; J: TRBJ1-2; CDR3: CASSQRVLSRDYGYTF
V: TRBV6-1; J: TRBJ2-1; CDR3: CASSALTSDSYNEQFF
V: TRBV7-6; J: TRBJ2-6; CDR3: CASSSAGVGANVLTF
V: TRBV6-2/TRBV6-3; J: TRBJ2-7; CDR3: CASSTPGSGALYEQYF
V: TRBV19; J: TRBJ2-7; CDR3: CASSRAGEPREQYF
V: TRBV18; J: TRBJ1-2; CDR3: CASSLDRDGGYTF
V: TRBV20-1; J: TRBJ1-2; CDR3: CSASTGPGLGYTF
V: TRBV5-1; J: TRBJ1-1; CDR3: CASSLTPNTEAFF
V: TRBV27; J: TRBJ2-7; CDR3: CASSLSVGGGRAYF
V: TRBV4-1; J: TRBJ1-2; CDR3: CASSQGSGDYGYTF
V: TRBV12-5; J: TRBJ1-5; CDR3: CASGWDRDQPQHF
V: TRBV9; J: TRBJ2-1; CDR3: CASSAAGGWNNEQFF
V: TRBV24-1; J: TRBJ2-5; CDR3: CATSDPPSSGPYQETQYF
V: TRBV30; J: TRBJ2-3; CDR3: CAWRGPRPTDTQYF
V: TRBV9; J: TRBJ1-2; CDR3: CASSVAGGRGYGYTF
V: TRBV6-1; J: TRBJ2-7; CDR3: CASSDEGTGGLEQYF
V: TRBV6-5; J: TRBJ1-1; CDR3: CASSPSLRNTEAFF
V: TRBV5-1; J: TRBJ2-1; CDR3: CASSLGLKNGTSGRAIHLNEQFF
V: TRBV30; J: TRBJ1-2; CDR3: CAWTGDKGNYGYTF